The source of this T cell receptor (beta chain) is a study of T cell responses to AZD1222 COVID-19 vaccine. The CDR3 consists of 15 residues. Germline CDR1 SGDLS, CDR2 YYNGEE. Germline trimming cut 2 bases from V and 7 bases from J; bases unmatched to any gene: 8. Profiling relied on immunoSEQ multiplex PCR, and the TCRdb table lists in-frame clones only, not all of them. Of 120,000 to 150,000 clones in the sample, around nine tenths were seen once. This material consisted of peripheral blood, taken 28 days after the second AZD1222 dose. The chain is built from TRBV9 and TRBJ2-1; 8 bases line up with TRBD2. This TCR derives from an adult who received the AZD1222 COVID-19 vaccine. The CDR3 region is CASSVASGRVNEQFF. The CDR3 nucleotides read TGTGCCAGCAGCGTGGCTAGCGGGCGTGTGAATGAGCAGTTCTTC. The full variable domain, completed using reference TRBV9 and TRBJ2-1, is DSGVTQTPKHLITATGQRVTLRCSPRSGDLSVYWYQQSLDQGLQFLIQYYNGEERAKGNILERFSAQQFPDLHSELNLSSLELGDSALYFCASSVASGRVNEQFFGPGTRLTVL.